A selection of T cell receptor beta chains follows, all from one sample in a study of blood T cells in healthy people across ages. TCRdb re-called the 5' RACE reads with MiXCR, one entry per CDR3 protein. The repertoire holds about 580,000 distinct CDR3 sequences, 45% to 55% seen once, with approximately 25% in the top ten. The sequenced material came from blood. The receptor source for this set is a man at least 80 years old in good health. Both conserved end residues are part of each CDR3. D genes are given only for firm matches. Size values are once, few and many counts, or a class for expanded clones, and some rows have none.

size: few
J: TRBJ2-7
D: TRBD2
V: TRBV5-1
DNA: TGCGCCAGCAGCTTGGGAGGAACTAGCGGCCAAACCTACGAGCAGTACTTC
CDR3: CASSLGGTSGQTYEQYF

size: -
J: TRBJ1-5
D: -
V: TRBV3-1
DNA: TGTGCCAGCAGCCAACGGAATCAGCCCCAGCATTTT
CDR3: CASSQRNQPQHF

size: -
J: TRBJ2-5
D: -
V: TRBV5-1
DNA: TGCGCCAGCAGCCCCCCAGGGTACCAAGAGACCCAGTACTTC
CDR3: CASSPPGYQETQYF

size: -
J: TRBJ2-7
D: -
V: TRBV7-3
DNA: TGTGCCAGCAGCACAGATGCCCCTTACGAGCAGTACTTC
CDR3: CASSTDAPYEQYF

size: many
J: TRBJ2-1
D: -
V: TRBV7-2
DNA: TGTGCCAGCAGCTTTAGAGCTAGCGCCTACTACAATGAGCAGTTCTTC
CDR3: CASSFRASAYYNEQFF

size: -
J: TRBJ2-3
D: -
V: TRBV9
DNA: TGTGCCAGCAGCGTAGGGTCTTCCACAGATACGCAGTATTTT
CDR3: CASSVGSSTDTQYF

size: few
J: TRBJ2-3
D: -
V: TRBV27
DNA: TGTGCCAGCAGTAACCTGGGGGCAGATACGCAGTATTTT
CDR3: CASSNLGADTQYF

size: -
J: TRBJ2-4
D: -
V: TRBV7-2
DNA: TGTGCCAGCAGCTATATATACATAGCCAAAAACATTCAGTACTTC
CDR3: CASSYIYIAKNIQYF

size: once
J: TRBJ1-5
D: -
V: TRBV20-1
DNA: TGCAGTGCTAGAGGGGCACTAAATCAGCCCCAGCATTTT
CDR3: CSARGALNQPQHF

size: few
J: TRBJ1-1
D: -
V: TRBV15
DNA: TGTGCCGTTTGGCCTTTGATCGGGGACACTGAAGCTTTCTTT
CDR3: CAVWPLIGDTEAFF

size: few
J: TRBJ2-1
D: TRBD2
V: TRBV14
DNA: TGTGCCAGCAGCCAGAGACCGGGACTAGCGGGGGACTGGTACAATGAGCAGTTCTTC
CDR3: CASSQRPGLAGDWYNEQFF

size: -
J: TRBJ1-5
D: TRBD1
V: TRBV6-1
DNA: TGTGCCAGCAAGGACAGGGACTATAGCAATCAGCCCCAGCATTTT
CDR3: CASKDRDYSNQPQHF

size: few
J: TRBJ2-7
D: TRBD2
V: TRBV29-1
DNA: TGCAGCGTTGAGGCGGGAGCGGGCGAGCAGTACTTC
CDR3: CSVEAGAGEQYF

size: few
J: TRBJ2-5
D: TRBD2
V: TRBV29-1
DNA: TGCAGCGTGGGACTAGCGGGGGGGCCAGAGACCCAGTACTTC
CDR3: CSVGLAGGPETQYF

size: -
J: TRBJ2-3
D: -
V: TRBV20-1
DNA: TGCGGTGCTAGCTTCGGCTTGGGGGCAGATACGCAGTATTTT
CDR3: CGASFGLGADTQYF

size: few
J: TRBJ2-5
D: -
V: TRBV12-3/TRBV12-4
DNA: TGTGCCAGCAGTTTTTCCGCACGGCAAGAGACCCAGTACTTC
CDR3: CASSFSARQETQYF

size: -
J: TRBJ1-1
D: -
V: TRBV9
DNA: TGTGCCAGCAGCCCTTGGGAACAGGGTACTGAAGCTTTCTTT
CDR3: CASSPWEQGTEAFF

size: -
J: TRBJ2-5
D: -
V: TRBV29-1
DNA: TGCAGCGTTGGCGGCATCCCAGAGACCCAGTACTTC
CDR3: CSVGGIPETQYF

size: few
J: TRBJ1-1
D: -
V: TRBV18
DNA: TGTGCCAGCTCACCAAGACCGGGTGAAGCTTTCTTT
CDR3: CASSPRPGEAFF

size: -
J: TRBJ1-1
D: -
V: TRBV29-1
DNA: TGCAGCGTTGAAGATTCAGGACAGAATGAAGCTTTCTTT
CDR3: CSVEDSGQNEAFF

size: few
J: TRBJ2-3
D: -
V: TRBV29-1
DNA: TGCAGCGTTGAAGAAGGTCGGAGGTCTGGCACAGATACGCAGTATTTT
CDR3: CSVEEGRRSGTDTQYF

size: -
J: TRBJ2-1
D: TRBD2
V: TRBV6-8
DNA: TGTGCCAGCCTCGGGCGGGAGCCGCCCTACAATGAGCAGTTCTTC
CDR3: CASLGREPPYNEQFF

size: -
J: TRBJ2-1
D: TRBD2
V: TRBV29-1
DNA: TGCAGCGCCGAGGGGCTAGCGGACAATGAGCAGTTCTTC
CDR3: CSAEGLADNEQFF

size: few
J: TRBJ2-1
D: TRBD2
V: TRBV7-2
DNA: TGTGCCAGCAGCTCACCGGGACTAGCGGGAGGGAATGAGCAGTTCTTC
CDR3: CASSSPGLAGGNEQFF